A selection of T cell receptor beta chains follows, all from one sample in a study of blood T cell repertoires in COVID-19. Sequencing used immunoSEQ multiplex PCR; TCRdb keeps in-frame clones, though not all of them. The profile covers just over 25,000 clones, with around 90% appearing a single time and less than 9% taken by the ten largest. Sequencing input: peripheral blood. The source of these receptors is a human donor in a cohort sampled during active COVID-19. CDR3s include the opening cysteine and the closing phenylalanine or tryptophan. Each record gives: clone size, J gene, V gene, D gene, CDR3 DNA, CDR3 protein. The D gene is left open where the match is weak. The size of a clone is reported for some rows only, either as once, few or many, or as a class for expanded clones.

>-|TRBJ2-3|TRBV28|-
TGTGCCAGCAGTTTCCGAGGGTCAGATACGCAGTATTTT
CASSFRGSDTQYF
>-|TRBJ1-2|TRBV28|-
TGTGCCAGCAGTTTGGGCAGGGCGTATGGCTACACCTTC
CASSLGRAYGYTF
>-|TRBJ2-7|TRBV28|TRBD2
TGTGCCAGCAACCCGGTGGGGGGGGGCTACGAGCAGTACTTC
CASNPVGGGYEQYF
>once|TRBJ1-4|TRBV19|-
TGTGCCAGTAGGCAAACAGGGATAGGAGAAAAACTGTTTTTT
CASRQTGIGEKLFF
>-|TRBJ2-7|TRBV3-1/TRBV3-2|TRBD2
TGTGCCAGCAGCCAGGGACTAGCGGGCTACGAGCAGTACTTC
CASSQGLAGYEQYF
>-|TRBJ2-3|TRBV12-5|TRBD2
TGTGCTAGTGGTTTGGCCGGACTAGCGGGGAAGTCAGATACGCAGTATTTT
CASGLAGLAGKSDTQYF
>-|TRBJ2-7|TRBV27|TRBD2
TGTGCCAGCAGTCCAAGACTAGCGGGAGGCCGCAACTCCTACGAGCAGTACTTC
CASSPRLAGGRNSYEQYF
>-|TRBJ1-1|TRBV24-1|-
TGTGCCACCAGTGACAACGGGTTATCTGAAGCTTTCTTT
CATSDNGLSEAFF
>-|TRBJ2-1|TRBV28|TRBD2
TGTGCCAGCAGTTACGGACTAGCGGGAGTGGATGAGCAGTTCTTC
CASSYGLAGVDEQFF
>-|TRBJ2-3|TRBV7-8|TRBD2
TGTGCCAGCCATGGGGCCGGAGGGACTAGCGTTGCAGATACGCAGTATTTT
CASHGAGGTSVADTQYF
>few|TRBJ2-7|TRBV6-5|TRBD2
TGTGCCAGCAGGATGGGGACTAGCGGGACCTACGAGCAGTACTTC
CASRMGTSGTYEQYF
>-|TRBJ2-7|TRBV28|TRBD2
TGTGCCAGTGCGGATCCGGGACTAGCGACTTACGAGCAGTACTTC
CASADPGLATYEQYF
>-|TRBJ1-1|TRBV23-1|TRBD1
TGCGCCAGCAGAAGAAAGGATTACAGGGGTTGTATCACTGAAGCTTTCTTT
CASRRKDYRGCITEAFF
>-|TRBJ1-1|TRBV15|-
TGTGCCACCAGCAGATCACAGAACACTGAAGCTTTCTTT
CATSRSQNTEAFF
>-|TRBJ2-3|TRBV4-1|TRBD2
TGCGCCAGCAGCCAAGATGGCAGCGGGGGAGAAACTAGCACAGATACGCAGTATTTT
CASSQDGSGGETSTDTQYF
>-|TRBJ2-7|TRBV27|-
TGTGCCAGCAGTCCGAGTTTGGGGGGTAGGTACGAGCAGTACTTC
CASSPSLGGRYEQYF
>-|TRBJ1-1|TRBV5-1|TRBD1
TGCGCCAGCAGCTGGGCCGGACAGGGGCCGGCCTCCCCCGAAGCTTTCTTT
CASSWAGQGPASPEAFF
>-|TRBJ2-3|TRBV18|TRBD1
TGTGCCAGCTCACTTCCCCGACAGGGGCCCCCCACAGATACGCAGTATTTT
CASSLPRQGPPTDTQYF
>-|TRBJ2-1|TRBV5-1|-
TGCGCCAGCAGCTTGACGCGGAATGAGCAGTTCTTC
CASSLTRNEQFF
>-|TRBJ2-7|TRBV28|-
TGTGCCAGCACGGAGGGGCCCCCCTACGAGCAGTACTTC
CASTEGPPYEQYF
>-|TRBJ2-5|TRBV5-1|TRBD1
TGCGCCAGCACCGGGACAGGGGGCGAAGGGGAGACCCAGTACTTC
CASTGTGGEGETQYF
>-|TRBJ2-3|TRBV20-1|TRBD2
TGCAGTGCTAGTTTCCTAGCGGGAAGAATAGATACGCAGTATTTT
CSASFLAGRIDTQYF
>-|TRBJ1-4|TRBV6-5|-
TGTGCCAGCAGTTCCCGACAGACAGGAAGTGCTGAAAAACTGTTTTTT
CASSSRQTGSAEKLFF
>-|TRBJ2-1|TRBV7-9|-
TGTGCCAGCAGACCAGACAGGTTTGGAATTTACAATGAGCAGTTCTTC
CASRPDRFGIYNEQFF
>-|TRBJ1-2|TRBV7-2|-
TGTGCCAGCAGCTCCATACAGGGTGTAGCTAACTATGGCTACACCTTC
CASSSIQGVANYGYTF
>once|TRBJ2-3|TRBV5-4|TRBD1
TGTGCCAGCAGCTTGCGTTCCGGACAGGTGAACACAGATACGCAGTATTTT
CASSLRSGQVNTDTQYF
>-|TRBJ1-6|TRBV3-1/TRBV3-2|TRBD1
TGTGCCAGCAGCCGCGGGACAGGGAGCTCCTATAATTCACCCCTCCACTTT
CASSRGTGSSYNSPLHF
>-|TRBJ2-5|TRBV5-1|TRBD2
TGCGCCAGCAGCTTGAGACTAGCGGGGGGGACGTACCAAGAGACCCAGTACTTC
CASSLRLAGGTYQETQYF
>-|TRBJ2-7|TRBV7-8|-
TGTGCCAGCAGCTTAGCCCTCATGACAGCCTACGAGCAGTACTTC
CASSLALMTAYEQYF
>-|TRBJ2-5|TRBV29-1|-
TGCAGCACACCGGGGGGCGGGGGAGCCCAAGAGACCCAGTACTTC
CSTPGGGGAQETQYF
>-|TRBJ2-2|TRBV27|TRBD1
TGTGCCAGCGATGACAGGGGCGAGAACACCGGGGAGCTGTTTTTT
CASDDRGENTGELFF
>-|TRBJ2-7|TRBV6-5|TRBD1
TGTGCCAGCAGGGTGAATATCGGACAGGGGGTGGAGCAGTACTTC
CASRVNIGQGVEQYF
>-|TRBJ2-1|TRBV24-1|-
TGTGCCACCAGTGATTTCACCAGGGTGGGCAATGAGCAGTTCTTC
CATSDFTRVGNEQFF
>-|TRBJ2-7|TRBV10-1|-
TGCGCCAGCAGTGAGTCCAGGGGCGCCCGCTCCTACGAGCAGTACTTC
CASSESRGARSYEQYF
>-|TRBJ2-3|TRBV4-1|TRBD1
TGCGCCAGCAGCCACGCTGGGACAGGGGGAGGTGCAGATACGCAGTATTTT
CASSHAGTGGGADTQYF
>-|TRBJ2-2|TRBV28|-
TGTGCCAGCGGGAGGAACACCGGGGAGCTGTTTTTT
CASGRNTGELFF
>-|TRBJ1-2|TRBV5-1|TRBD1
TGCGCCAGCAGCCCCGGGACAGACAACTATGGCTACACCTTC
CASSPGTDNYGYTF
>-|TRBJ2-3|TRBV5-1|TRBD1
TGCGCCAGCAGCACGGGACAGGGGAACACAGATACGCAGTATTTT
CASSTGQGNTDTQYF
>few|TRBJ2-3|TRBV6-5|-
TGTGCCAGCAGCCGTGACCCGGGGGGCACAGATACGCAGTATTTT
CASSRDPGGTDTQYF
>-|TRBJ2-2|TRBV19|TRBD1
TGTGCCAGTGCCAGGGGGCGGGACACCGGGGAGCTGTTTTTT
CASARGRDTGELFF
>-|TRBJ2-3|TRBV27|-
TGTGCCAGCAGTTTTAGCGCGTACACAGATACGCAGTATTTT
CASSFSAYTDTQYF
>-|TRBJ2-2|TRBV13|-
TGTGCCAGCAGCCCACGGACTAACGCGAACACCGGAGAGCTGTTTTTT
CASSPRTNANTGELFF
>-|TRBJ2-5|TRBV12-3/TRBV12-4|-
TGTGCCAGCAGTGCGGAGGTGGCCCAGTACTTC
CASSAEVAQYF
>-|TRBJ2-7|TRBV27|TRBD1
TGTGCCAGCAGTTCTCCCGGGACAGGGGACGAGCAGTACTTC
CASSSPGTGDEQYF
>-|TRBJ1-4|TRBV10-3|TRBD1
TGTGCCATCAGTGGGGGACAGGGGGATAACGAAAAACTGTTTTTT
CAISGGQGDNEKLFF